This T cell receptor (beta chain) comes out of a study of regulatory T cells in long-lasting Graves disease. The time point denotes: newly diagnosed GD, antithyroid drugs for less than 3 months. PBMC RNA was the source of the TCR library. This clonotype was seen at least ten times. CDR3 regions were amplified by Arm-PCR using iRepertoire HTBI primers to build TCR beta libraries. TCRdb re-derived calls from the multiplex PCR reads in MiXCR, one entry per CDR3 protein. The table includes about 540,000 distinct CDR3 sequences, approximately 15% detected once. Between the trimmed V and J ends, which lost 2 bases and 1 base, there was a span of 8 bases. Germline V gene lookup returns CDR1 LNHDA and CDR2 SQIVND (reference sequence). There are 14 residues in the CDR3. In addition, the sample was reused for a study of T cells in Graves' hyperthyroidism and ophthalmopathy. As that report states: Graves' hyperthyroidism without ophthalmopathy progression within 18 months was termed stable.

The TCR originated in a man aged 25-45 years with Graves disease. The material was peripheral blood mononuclear cells (PBMCs), obtained at new diagnosis, from a patient treated with antithyroid drugs. The chain carries TRBV19 and TRBJ1-1; D unresolved. CDR3 in amino acids: CASSISAGNTEAFF. CDR3 DNA sequence: TGTGCCAGTAGTATAAGTGCGGGGAACACTGAAGCTTTCTTT.